Given below is one T cell receptor (beta chain) in context. The count of this clone is one. This receptor's antigen is unknown. Base qualities were left out, and no much larger clone turns up one base away. Because repertoires were sampled repeatedly during chemoradiotherapy, clonal expansion in the tumor microenvironment could be followed. Receptor amplification or capture employed the immunoSEQ multiplex PCR assay. The immuneACCESS repertoire file appears here via TCRdb, limited to in-frame rearrangements. These files lack a portion of the clones; in checked studies, under half of the deficit traces to unresolved V genes, and the cause of the others is not known. The sample profile shows about 8,100 clones; less than 85% of them were found once. Under 25% of the sample is taken by the ten largest. The sample originates from a study of chemoradiotherapy in HPV16-positive cancers (dated by TCRdb to the early 2020s). Turning to the overall study: Candidate HPV-specific T-cell clones and common TCR motifs were defined by functional T-cell assays performed on cells from a couple of HPV16-positive patients. The study asked whether T-cell immunity to the HPV oncoproteins E6 and E7 changes during chemoradiotherapy and whether this immunity affects survival. Next, the candidate HPV-specific TCRs and motifs were followed in TCR repertoires from approximately 87 patients with HPV-related cancers.

Results the study describes overall, beyond this receptor: The functional definition of HPV-specific T cells came from only a couple of HPV16-positive patients, and the survival association was reported for HPV16-positive patients. In HPV16-positive patients, expansion of HPV-responsive T cells during chemoradiotherapy was associated with improved recurrence-free survival. Expansion of candidate HPV-specific clones and E7-related TCR motifs was observed in the tumor microenvironment during treatment, whereas no such expansion was observed for non-HPV-specific T cells.

The specimen was taken from a patient who underwent chemoradiotherapy. The sequence was obtained from a human donor with HPV-associated anogenital cancer.

The DNA sequence is as follows: TGTGCCAGCAGCCTCCGGACAGGGGGCGGTTGGAATTCACCCCTCCACTTT. This sequence encodes CASSLRTGGGWNSPLHF. The V and J genes are TRBV5-6 and TRBJ1-6, with TRBD1 matching 11 junction bases. CDR1 and CDR2 were assigned from the germline V gene as SGHDT and YYEEEE. The junction shows trimming of 4 bases on V and 7 bases on J, and the gene matches do not reach 10 bases of it. Spanning cysteine to phenylalanine, the CDR3 consists of 17 amino acids. Only the CDR3 DNA is retained, 51 bases long and in frame from the first base.